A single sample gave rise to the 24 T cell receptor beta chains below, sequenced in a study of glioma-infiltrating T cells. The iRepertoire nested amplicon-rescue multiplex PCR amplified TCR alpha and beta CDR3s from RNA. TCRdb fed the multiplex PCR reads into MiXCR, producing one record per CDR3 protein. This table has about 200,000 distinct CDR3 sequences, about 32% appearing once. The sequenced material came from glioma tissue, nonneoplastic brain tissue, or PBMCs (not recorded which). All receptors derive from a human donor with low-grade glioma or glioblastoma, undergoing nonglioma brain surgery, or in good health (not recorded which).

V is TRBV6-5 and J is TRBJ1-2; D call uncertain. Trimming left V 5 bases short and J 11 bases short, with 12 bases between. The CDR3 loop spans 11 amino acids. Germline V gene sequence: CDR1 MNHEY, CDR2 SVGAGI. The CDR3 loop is CASSTQAGYTF. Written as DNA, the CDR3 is TGTGCCAGCAGTACTCAGGCTGGATACACCTTC.

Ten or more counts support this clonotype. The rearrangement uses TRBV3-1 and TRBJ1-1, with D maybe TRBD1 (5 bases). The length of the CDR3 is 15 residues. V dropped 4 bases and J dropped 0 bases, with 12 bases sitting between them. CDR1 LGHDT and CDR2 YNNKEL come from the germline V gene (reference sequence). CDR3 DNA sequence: TGTGCCAGCAGCCCTCACGACAGCGTGAACACTGAAGCTTTCTTT. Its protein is CASSPHDSVNTEAFF.

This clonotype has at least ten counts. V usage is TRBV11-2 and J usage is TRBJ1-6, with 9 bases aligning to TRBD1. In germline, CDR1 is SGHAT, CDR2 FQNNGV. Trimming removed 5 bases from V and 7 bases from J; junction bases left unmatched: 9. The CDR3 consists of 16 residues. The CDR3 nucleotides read TGTGCCAGCAGCGCTTCGGGGACAGGGAAGAATTCACCCCTCCACTTT. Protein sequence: CASSASGTGKNSPLHF.

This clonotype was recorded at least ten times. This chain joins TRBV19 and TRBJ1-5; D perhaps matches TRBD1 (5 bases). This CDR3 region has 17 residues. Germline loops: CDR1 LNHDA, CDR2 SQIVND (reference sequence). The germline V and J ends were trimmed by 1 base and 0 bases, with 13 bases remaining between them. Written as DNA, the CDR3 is TGTGCCAGTAGTATAGTCTCCAGGGCCTATAGCAATCAGCCCCAGCATTTT. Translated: CASSIVSRAYSNQPQHF.

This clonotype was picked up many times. CDR3 protein: CASSRNSGNVIQYF. The CDR3 nucleotides are TGTGCCAGCAGTCGAAATAGCGGGAACGTCATTCAGTACTTC. The chain has TRBV7-2 and TRBJ2-4, with 8 bases identical to TRBD2. The V gene end was trimmed by 6 bases and the J gene end by 9 bases; junction bases not matched to a gene: 10. The CDR3 extends over 14 amino acids. Germline lookup yields CDR1 SGHTA and CDR2 FQGNSA.

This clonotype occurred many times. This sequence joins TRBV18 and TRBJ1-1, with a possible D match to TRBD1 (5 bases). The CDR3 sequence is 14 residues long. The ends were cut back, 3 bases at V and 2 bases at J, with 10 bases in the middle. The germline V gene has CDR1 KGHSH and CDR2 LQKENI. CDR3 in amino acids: CASSPLDSNTEAFF. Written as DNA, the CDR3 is TGTGCCAGCTCACCTCTCGACAGCAACACTGAAGCTTTCTTT.

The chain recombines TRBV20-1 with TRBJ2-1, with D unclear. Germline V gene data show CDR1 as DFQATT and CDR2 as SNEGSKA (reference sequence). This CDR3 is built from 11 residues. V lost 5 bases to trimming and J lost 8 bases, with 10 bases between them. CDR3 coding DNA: TGCAGTGCTCCGGAAACCTATGAGCAGTTCTTC. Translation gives CSAPETYEQFF.

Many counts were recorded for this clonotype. The CDR3 here is CASSLGPSVQETQYF. In DNA form, the CDR3 reads TGTGCCAGCAGTTTAGGCCCTAGCGTCCAAGAGACCCAGTACTTC. The genes are TRBV28 and TRBJ2-5; D may be TRBD2 (6 bases). This CDR3 spans 15 amino acids. V was shortened by 2 bases and J by 1 base, with 11 bases between the two germline ends. Looked up from germline, CDR1 is MDHEN and CDR2 is SYDVKM. Full variable domain (rest looked up from reference TRBV28 and TRBJ2-5): DVKVTQSSRYLVKRTGEKVFLECVQDMDHENMFWYRQDPGLGLRLIYFSYDVKMKEKGDIPEGYSVSREKKERFSLILESASTNQTSMYLCASSLGPSVQETQYFGPGTRLLVL.

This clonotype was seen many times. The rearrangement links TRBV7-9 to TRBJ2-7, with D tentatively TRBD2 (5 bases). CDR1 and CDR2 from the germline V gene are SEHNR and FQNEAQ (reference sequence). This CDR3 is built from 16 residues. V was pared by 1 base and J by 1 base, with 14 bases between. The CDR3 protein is CASSLGGLAGSYEQYF. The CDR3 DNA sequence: TGTGCCAGCAGCTTAGGTGGACTCGCCGGATCCTACGAGCAGTACTTC.

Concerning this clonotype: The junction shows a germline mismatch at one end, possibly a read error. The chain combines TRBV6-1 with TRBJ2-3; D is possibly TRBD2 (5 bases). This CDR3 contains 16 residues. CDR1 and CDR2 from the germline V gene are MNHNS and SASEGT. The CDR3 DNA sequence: TGTGCCGGCAGCCCCTTTCCGACTATGGGAGCAGATACGCAGTATTTT. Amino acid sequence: CAGSPFPTMGADTQYF.

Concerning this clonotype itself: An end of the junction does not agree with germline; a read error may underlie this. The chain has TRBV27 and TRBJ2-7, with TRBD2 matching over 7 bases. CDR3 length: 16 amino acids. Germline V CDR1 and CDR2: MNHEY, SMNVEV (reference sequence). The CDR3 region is CARSLGGFGSSCEQYF. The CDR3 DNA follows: TGTGCCAGAAGTTTGGGGGGGTTTGGGAGCTCCTGCGAGCAGTACTTC.

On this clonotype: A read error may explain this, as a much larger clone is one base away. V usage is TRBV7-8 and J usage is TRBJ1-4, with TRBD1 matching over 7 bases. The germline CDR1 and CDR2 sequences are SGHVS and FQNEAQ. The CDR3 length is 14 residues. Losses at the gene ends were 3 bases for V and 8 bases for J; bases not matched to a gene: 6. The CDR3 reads CASSFPGQREKLFF. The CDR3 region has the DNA TGTGCCAGCAGCTTCCCGGGACAGAGAGAAAAACTGTTTTTT.

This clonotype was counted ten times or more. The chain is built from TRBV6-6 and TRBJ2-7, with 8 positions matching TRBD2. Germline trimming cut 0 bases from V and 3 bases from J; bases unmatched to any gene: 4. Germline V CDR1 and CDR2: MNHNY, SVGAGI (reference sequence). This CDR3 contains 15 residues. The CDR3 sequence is CASSYSNSGNYEQYF. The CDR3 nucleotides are TGTGCCAGCAGTTACTCGAATAGCGGGAACTACGAGCAGTACTTC.

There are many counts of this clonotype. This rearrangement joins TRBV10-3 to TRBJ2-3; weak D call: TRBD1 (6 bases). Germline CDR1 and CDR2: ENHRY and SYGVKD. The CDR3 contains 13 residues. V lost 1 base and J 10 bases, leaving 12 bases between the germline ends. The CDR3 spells CAISEWDTAAQYF. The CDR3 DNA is TGTGCCATCAGTGAGTGGGACACGGCAGCGCAGTATTTT.

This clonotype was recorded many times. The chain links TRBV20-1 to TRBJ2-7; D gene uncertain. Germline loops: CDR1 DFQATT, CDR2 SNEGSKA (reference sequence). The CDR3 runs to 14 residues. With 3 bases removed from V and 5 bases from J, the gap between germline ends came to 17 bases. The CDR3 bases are TGCAGTGCTAGGGATGTGAGAAGTGGGAACGAGCAGTACTTC. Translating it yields CSARDVRSGNEQYF.

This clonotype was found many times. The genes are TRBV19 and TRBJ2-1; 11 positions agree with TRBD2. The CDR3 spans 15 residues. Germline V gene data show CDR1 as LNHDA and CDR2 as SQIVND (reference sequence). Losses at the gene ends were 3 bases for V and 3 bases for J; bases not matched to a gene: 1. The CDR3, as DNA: TGTGCCAGTAGTATGCTAGCGGGGGGCTACAATGAGCAGTTCTTC. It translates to CASSMLAGGYNEQFF.

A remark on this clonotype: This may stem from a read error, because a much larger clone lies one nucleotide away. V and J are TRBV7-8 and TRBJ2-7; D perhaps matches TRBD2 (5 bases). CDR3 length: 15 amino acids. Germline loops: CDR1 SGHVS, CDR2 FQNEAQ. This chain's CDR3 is CASGLARALSYEQYF. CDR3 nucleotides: TGTGCCAGCGGCTTAGCGAGGGCCCTCTCCTACGAGCAGTACTTC.

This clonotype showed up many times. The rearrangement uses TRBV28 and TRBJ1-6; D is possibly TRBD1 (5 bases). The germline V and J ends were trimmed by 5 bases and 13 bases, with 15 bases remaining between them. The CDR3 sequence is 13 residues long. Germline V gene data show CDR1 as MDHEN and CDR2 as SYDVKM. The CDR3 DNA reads TGTGCCAGCAGTCCCTCAAATCGACAGCCCCTCCACTTT. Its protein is CASSPSNRQPLHF.

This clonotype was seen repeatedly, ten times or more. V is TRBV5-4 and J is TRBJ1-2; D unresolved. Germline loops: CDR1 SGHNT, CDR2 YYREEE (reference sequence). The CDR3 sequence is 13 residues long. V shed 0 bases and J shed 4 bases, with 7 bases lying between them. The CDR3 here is CASSLAQTYGYTF. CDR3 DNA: TGTGCCAGCAGCTTGGCACAGACCTATGGCTACACCTTC.

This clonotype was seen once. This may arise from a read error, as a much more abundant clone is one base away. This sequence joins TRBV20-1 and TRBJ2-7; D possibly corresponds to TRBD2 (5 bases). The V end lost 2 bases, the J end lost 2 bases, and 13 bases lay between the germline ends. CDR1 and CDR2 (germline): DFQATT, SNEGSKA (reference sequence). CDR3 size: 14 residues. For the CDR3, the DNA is TGCAGTGCTAGACCTAGGGCGGGTACCTACGAGCAGTACTTC. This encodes CSARPRAGTYEQYF.

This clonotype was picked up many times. The CDR3: CASSRAAATYEQYF. The CDR3 coding sequence is TGTGCCAGCTCTCGGGCAGCGGCGACCTACGAGCAGTACTTC. The chain joins TRBV18 to TRBJ2-7, with D possibly being TRBD2 (5 bases). CDR3 length: 14 amino acids. Trimming left V 6 bases short and J 2 bases short, with 14 bases between. Germline V gene sequence: CDR1 KGHSH, CDR2 LQKENI.

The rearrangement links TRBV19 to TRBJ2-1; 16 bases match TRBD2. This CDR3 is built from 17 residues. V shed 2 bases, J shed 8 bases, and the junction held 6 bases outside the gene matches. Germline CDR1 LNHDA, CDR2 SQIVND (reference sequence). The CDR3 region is CASSISPGLAGGDEQFF. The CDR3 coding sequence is TGTGCCAGTAGTATATCTCCGGGACTAGCGGGAGGGGATGAGCAGTTCTTC.

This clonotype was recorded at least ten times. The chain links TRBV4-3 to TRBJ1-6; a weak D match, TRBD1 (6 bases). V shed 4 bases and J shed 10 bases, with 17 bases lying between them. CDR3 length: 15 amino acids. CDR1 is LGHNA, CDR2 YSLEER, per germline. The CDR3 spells CASSRNYRDGSPLHF. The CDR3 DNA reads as TGCGCCAGCAGCCGGAACTACAGGGACGGGTCACCCCTCCACTTT.

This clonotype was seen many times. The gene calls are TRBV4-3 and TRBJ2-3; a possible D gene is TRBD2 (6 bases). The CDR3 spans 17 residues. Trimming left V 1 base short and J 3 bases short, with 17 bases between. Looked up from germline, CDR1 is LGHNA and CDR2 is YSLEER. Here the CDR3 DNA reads TGCGCCAGCAGCCAAGGGGAACGGGAGCTGAAAACAGATACGCAGTATTTT. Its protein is CASSQGERELKTDTQYF.